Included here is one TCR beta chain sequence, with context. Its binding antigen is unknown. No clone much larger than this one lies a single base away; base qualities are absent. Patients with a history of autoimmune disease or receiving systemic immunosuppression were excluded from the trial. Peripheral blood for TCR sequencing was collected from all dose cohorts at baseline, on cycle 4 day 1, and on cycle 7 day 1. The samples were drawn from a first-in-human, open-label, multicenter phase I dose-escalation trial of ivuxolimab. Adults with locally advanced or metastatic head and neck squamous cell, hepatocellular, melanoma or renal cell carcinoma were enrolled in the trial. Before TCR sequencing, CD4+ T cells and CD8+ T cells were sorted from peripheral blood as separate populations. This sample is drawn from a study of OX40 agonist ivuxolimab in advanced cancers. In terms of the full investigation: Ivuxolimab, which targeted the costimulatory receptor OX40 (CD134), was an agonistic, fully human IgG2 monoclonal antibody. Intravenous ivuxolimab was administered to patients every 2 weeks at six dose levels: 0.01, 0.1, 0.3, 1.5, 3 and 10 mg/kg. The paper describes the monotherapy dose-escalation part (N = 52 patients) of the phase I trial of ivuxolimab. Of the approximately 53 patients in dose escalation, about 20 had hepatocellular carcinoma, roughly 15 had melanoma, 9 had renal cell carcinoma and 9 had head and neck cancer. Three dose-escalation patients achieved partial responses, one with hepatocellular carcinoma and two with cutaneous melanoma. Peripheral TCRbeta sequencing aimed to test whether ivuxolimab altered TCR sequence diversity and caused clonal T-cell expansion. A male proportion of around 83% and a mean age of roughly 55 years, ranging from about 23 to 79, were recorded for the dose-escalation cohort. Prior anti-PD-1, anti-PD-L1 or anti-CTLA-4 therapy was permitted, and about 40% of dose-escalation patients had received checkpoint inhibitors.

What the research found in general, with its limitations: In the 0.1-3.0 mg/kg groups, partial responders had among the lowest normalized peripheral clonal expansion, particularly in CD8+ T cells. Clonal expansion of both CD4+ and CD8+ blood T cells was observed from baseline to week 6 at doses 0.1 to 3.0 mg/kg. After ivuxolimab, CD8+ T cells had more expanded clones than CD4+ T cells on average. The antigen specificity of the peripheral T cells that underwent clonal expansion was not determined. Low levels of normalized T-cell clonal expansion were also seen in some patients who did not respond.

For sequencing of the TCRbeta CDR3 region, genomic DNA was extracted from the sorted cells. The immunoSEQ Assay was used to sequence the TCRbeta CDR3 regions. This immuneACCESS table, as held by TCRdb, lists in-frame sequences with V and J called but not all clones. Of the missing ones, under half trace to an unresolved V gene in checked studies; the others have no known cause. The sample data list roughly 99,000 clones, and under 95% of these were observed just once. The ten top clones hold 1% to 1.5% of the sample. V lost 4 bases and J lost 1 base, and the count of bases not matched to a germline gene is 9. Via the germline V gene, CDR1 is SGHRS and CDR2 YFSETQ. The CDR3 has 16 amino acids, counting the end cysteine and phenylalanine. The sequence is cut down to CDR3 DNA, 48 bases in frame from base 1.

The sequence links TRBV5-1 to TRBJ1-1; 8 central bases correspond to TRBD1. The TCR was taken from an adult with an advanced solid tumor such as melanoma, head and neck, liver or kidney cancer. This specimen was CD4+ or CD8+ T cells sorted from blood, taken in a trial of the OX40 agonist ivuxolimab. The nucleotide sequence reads TGCGCCAGCAGCCGCCCAGGGGGCGCAGGGAACACTGAAGCTTTCTTT. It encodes CASSRPGGAGNTEAFF. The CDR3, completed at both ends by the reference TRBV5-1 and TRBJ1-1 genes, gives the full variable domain KAGVTQTPRYLIKTRGQQVTLSCSPISGHRSVSWYQQTPGQGLQFLFEYFSETQRNKGNFPGRFSGRQFSNSRSEMNVSTLELGDSALYLCASSRPGGAGNTEAFFGQGTRLTVV.